The 30 T cell receptor beta chains listed next were all sequenced from one sample in a study of T cells in women clearing cervical HPV infection. The protocol was immunoSEQ multiplex PCR, while the TCRdb copy is restricted to in-frame clones and leaves out a portion. This listing includes about 20,000 clones. Sequencing was carried out using blood buffy coat. These receptors were obtained from a woman aged 18-69 years with a cervical HPV16 infection that either progressed to CIN3+ or cleared (not recorded which).

To note about this clone: The read ends 3 residues early relative to the CDR3; the germline J gene fills the gap. This chain joins TRBV6-4 and TRBJ1-1, with TRBD1 matching 7 bases. Germline CDR1 and CDR2: MRHNA and SNTAGT. The CDR3 is 16 amino acids. After removal of 4 bases from V and 1 base from J, the junction contained 9 bases not matched to a gene. CDR3: CASSVPGGSRNTEAFF. The sequenced part of the CDR3 DNA is TGTGCCAGCAGTGTGCCAGGGGGGAGTAGGAACACTGAA.

This chain's CDR3 is CASSLPDEKLFF. Incomplete CDR3 DNA: TGCGCCAGCAGCTTGCCCGATGAAAAA. The rearrangement links TRBV5-1 to TRBJ1-4; no reliable D call. Read sequence stops 3 residues before the CDR3 end, and the germline J gene provides the missing end. Trimming stripped 1 base from V and 6 bases from J, with 4 bases between. CDR1 is SGHRS, CDR2 YFSETQ, per germline. This CDR3 has 12 amino acids.

As to this clone: The read ends 3 residues shy of where the CDR3 ends; the end is completed using the germline J gene. J is TRBJ1-5 and V is TRBV5-1; a possible D gene is TRBD1 (5 bases). The CDR3 covers 15 residues. V lost 0 bases to trimming and J lost 7 bases, with 14 bases between them. Germline CDR1 is SGHRS and CDR2 is YFSETQ. The covered CDR3 bases are TGCGCCAGCAGCTTGGATGCAGGGCCCAGCCAGCCC. Translating gives CASSLDAGPSQP. Given in full, the CDR3 is CASSLDAGPSQPQHF.

About this clone itself: The sequence runs out 3 residues before the end of the CDR3; the remainder is reconstructed from the germline J gene. The chain has TRBV18 and TRBJ2-5; D is ambiguous. Germline V gene lookup returns CDR1 KGHSH and CDR2 LQKENI. Trimming stripped 2 bases from V and 5 bases from J, with 9 bases between. The CDR3 spans 13 residues. The CDR3 bases that were read are TGTGCCAGCTCACCAACCTCTAGGGAGACC. Amino acid sequence: CASSPTSRET. The full CDR3 sequence reads CASSPTSRETQYF.

A remark on this clone: The CDR3 extends 3 residues past the end of the read, so its final part is completed from the germline J gene. This chain joins TRBV30 and TRBJ2-3; 13 bases fit TRBD2. V was clipped by 3 bases and J by 5 bases; unmatched bases: 5. CDR3 length: 15 residues. The germline CDR1 and CDR2 sequences are GTSNPN and SVGIG (reference sequence). The CDR3: CAWRKGTSGKDTQYF. The CDR3 DNA, read in part, is TGTGCCTGGAGAAAAGGGACTAGCGGGAAAGATACG.

Regarding this clone: The read finishes 3 residues shy of the CDR3 end, and the germline J gene is used to complete it. V and J are TRBV2 and TRBJ1-5; possible D gene TRBD1, 6 bases. Deletions cut 8 bases from V and 0 bases from J, with 8 bases between. The CDR3 consists of 13 residues. Germline V gene sequence: CDR1 SNHLY, CDR2 FYNNEI. CDR3 DNA (partial): TGTGCCAGCGGACAGATTAGCAATCAGCCC. Translation gives CASGQISNQP. The whole CDR3 sequence reads CASGQISNQPQHF.

About this clone: The sequence runs out 3 residues before the end of the CDR3; the remainder is reconstructed from the germline J gene. The genes are TRBV5-1 and TRBJ1-2, with D hard to call. Trimming shortened V by 1 base and J by 7 bases, and 14 bases separated the two germline ends. The V gene's germline CDR1 is SGHRS and CDR2 YFSETQ. The CDR3 is 14 residues long. The CDR3 here is CASSLNPGTFGYTF. Incomplete CDR3 DNA: TGCGCCAGCAGCTTGAATCCAGGAACGTTTGGC.

As concerns this clone: Read data end 3 residues before the CDR3 end; the end is taken from the germline J gene. The chain employs TRBV19 and TRBJ1-2, with 8 positions matching TRBD1. CDR1 is LNHDA, CDR2 SQIVND, per germline (reference sequence). The CDR3 has 14 amino acids. V was pared by 4 bases and J by 2 bases, with 3 bases of the junction left unmatched. CDR3 amino acids: CASSTTGGNYGYTF. Partial CDR3 DNA: TGTGCCAGTAGTACCACAGGGGGGAACTATGGC.

About this clone: The read halts 3 residues ahead of the CDR3 end, with the missing end drawn from the germline J gene. The gene calls are TRBV6-2 or TRBV6-3 and TRBJ1-1; D uncertain. The CDR3 extends over 12 amino acids. Germline loops: CDR1 MNHEY, CDR2 SVGEGT. The CDR3 protein is CASSLASLEAFF. Partial CDR3 DNA: TGTGCCAGCAGTCTCGCCAGTTTAGAA.

Comments on this clone: The sequenced fragment ends 3 residues before the CDR3 boundary, so the rest is inferred from the germline J gene. The chain employs TRBV5-1 and TRBJ2-1, with TRBD2 matching 12 bases. Per germline, CDR1 SGHRS and CDR2 YFSETQ. The trim removed 4 bases at V and 4 bases at J, leaving 3 bases unmatched. The CDR3 has 15 residues. The covered CDR3 bases are TGCGCCAGCAGCACGACTAGCGGGGGTTACAATGAG. Residues: CASSTTSGGYNE. In full, the CDR3 is CASSTTSGGYNEQFF.

For this clone: The read terminates 3 residues before the CDR3 end, so the remaining end is supplied by the germline J gene. The genes are TRBV12-5 and TRBJ1-1, with D perhaps TRBD1 (5 bases). This CDR3 is 13 amino acids long. Germline V gives CDR1 LGHNT, CDR2 FRNRAP. V was clipped by 4 bases and J by 2 bases, with 8 bases between them. This CDR3 reads CASGSTGNTEAFF. The DNA read from the CDR3 is TGTGCTAGTGGTTCAACAGGCAACACTGAA.

As concerns this clone: The observed sequence ends 3 residues before the CDR3 terminus, with the missing tail filled in from the germline J gene. The rearrangement uses TRBV5-1 and TRBJ2-1; TRBD2 aligns across 7 bases. With 5 bases clipped from V and 2 bases from J, the junction kept 7 bases outside the gene matches. CDR1 is SGHRS and CDR2 is YFSETQ in the germline V gene. This CDR3 is 15 amino acids long. CDR3 residues: CASRRVGGAYNEQFF. The part of the CDR3 DNA that was read is TGCGCCAGCAGACGAGTTGGGGGGGCCTACAATGAG.

As for this clone: The sequence runs out 3 residues before the end of the CDR3; the remainder is reconstructed from the germline J gene. This sequence joins TRBV29-1 and TRBJ1-5; D ambiguous. CDR3 length equals 15 residues. In germline, CDR1 is SQVTM, CDR2 ANQGSEA. The V and J ends lost 1 base and 0 bases respectively, with 10 bases between them. The sequenced CDR3 bases are TGCAGCGTTGAAGGAGCGGGGAATAGCAATCAGCCC. This codes for CSVEGAGNSNQP. The entire CDR3 protein reads CSVEGAGNSNQPQHF. Looking up the rest from reference TRBV29-1 and TRBJ1-5 gives the full variable domain: SAVISQKPSRDICQRGTSLTIQCQVDSQVTMMFWYRQQPGQSLTLIATANQGSEATYESGFVIDKFPISRPNLTFSTLTVSNMSPEDSSIYLCSVEGAGNSNQPQHFGDGTRLSIL.

On this clone itself: The CDR3 end falls 3 residues outside the read, so it is completed with the germline J gene. The chain couples TRBV18 to TRBJ1-1; 8 bases align to TRBD1. V shed 3 bases, J shed 0 bases, and the junction held 3 bases outside the gene matches. Germline V lookup: CDR1 KGHSH, CDR2 LQKENI. The CDR3 length is 15 residues. The CDR3 loop is CASSPGQELNTEAFF. The sequenced CDR3 bases are TGTGCCAGCTCACCGGGACAGGAGCTGAACACTGAA. The whole variable domain, remainder taken from reference TRBV18 and TRBJ1-1, is NAGVMQNPRHLVRRRGQEARLRCSPMKGHSHVYWYRQLPEEGLKFMVYLQKENIIDESGMPKERFSAEFPKEGPSILRIQQVVRGDSAAYFCASSPGQELNTEAFFGQGTRLTVV.

Note on this clone: The CDR3 end is not reached by the read, which stops 3 residues before it; the germline J gene fills it in. The chain combines TRBV13 with TRBJ2-7; TRBD2 is a possible D gene (6 bases). Trimming shortened V by 10 bases and J by 3 bases, and 22 bases separated the two germline ends. The CDR3 runs to 15 residues. CDR1 PRHDT and CDR2 FYEKMQ come from the germline V gene (reference sequence). CDR3 DNA (partial): TGTGCCACTACTTTTTGGTTTCAGGGAGGCTACGAG. Protein product: CATTFWFQGGYE. The CDR3 in its entirety is CATTFWFQGGYEQYF. Combining the CDR3 with reference TRBV13 and TRBJ2-7 gives the whole variable domain AAGVIQSPRHLIKEKRETATLKCYPIPRHDTVYWYQQGPGQDPQFLISFYEKMQSDKGSIPDRFSAQQFSDYHSELNMSSLELGDSALYFCATTFWFQGGYEQYFGPGTRLTVT.

Incomplete CDR3 DNA: TGTGCCAGCAGTGAAGGAACAACATACGAG. It is translated as CASSEGTTYE. The complete CDR3 reads CASSEGTTYEQYF. The V call is TRBV2, the J call TRBJ2-7; D unclear. The read falls 3 residues short of the CDR3 end, and the missing part is taken from the germline J gene. The CDR3 sequence is 13 residues long. The V gene lost 1 base and the J gene lost 4 bases, with 8 bases spanning the gap. Per the germline V gene, CDR1 is SNHLY and CDR2 is FYNNEI.

On this clone itself: The CDR3 end lies 3 residues beyond the end of the read and is filled in from the germline J gene. V and J are TRBV9 and TRBJ1-4, with D tentatively TRBD1 (6 bases). The CDR3 has 15 amino acids. Germline assignment: CDR1 SGDLS and CDR2 YYNGEE. Between the trimmed V and J ends, which lost 3 bases and 2 bases, there was a span of 11 bases. The sequenced CDR3 bases are TGTGCCAGCAGCGAGGGGGTGGTGACTAATGAAAAA. Residues: CASSEGVVTNEK. The CDR3 in full is CASSEGVVTNEKLFF.

The CDR3 bases that were read are TGTGCCAGCAGCGTGCGCGAG. This sequence encodes CASSVRE. The complete CDR3 sequence is CASSVREQYF. This sequence joins TRBV9 and TRBJ2-7; D is uncertain. From the germline J gene comes the end of the CDR3, since the read stops 3 residues before it. The V gene's germline CDR1 is SGDLS and CDR2 YYNGEE. This CDR3 region has 10 residues. Trimming shortened V by 2 bases and J by 6 bases, and 3 bases separated the two germline ends.

On this clone: The DNA ends 3 residues before the CDR3 does, and the rest of the CDR3 is filled in from the germline J gene. The gene calls are TRBV20-1 and TRBJ1-4, with D possibly being TRBD1 (5 bases). The CDR3 is 15 residues long. Trimming cost V 0 bases and J 7 bases, with 15 bases left between them. Germline loops: CDR1 DFQATT, CDR2 SNEGSKA (reference sequence). This chain's CDR3 is CSARESGGRFEKLFF. The covered CDR3 bases are TGCAGTGCTAGAGAATCCGGGGGAAGATTTGAAAAA.

For this clone: The observed sequence ends 3 residues before the CDR3 terminus, with the missing tail filled in from the germline J gene. The V and J genes are TRBV19 and TRBJ1-2; tentatively, D is TRBD1 (5 bases). The CDR3 length is 14 residues. The V end lost 0 bases, the J end lost 4 bases, and 9 bases lay between the germline ends. CDR1 is LNHDA, CDR2 SQIVND, per germline (reference sequence). CDR3 bases read: TGTGCCAGTAGTATAGAGGCGGGGGTCTATGGC. It specifies CASSIEAGVYG. The CDR3, in full, reads CASSIEAGVYGYTF.

As to this clone: The read halts 3 residues ahead of the CDR3 end, with the missing end drawn from the germline J gene. The chain is built from TRBV19 and TRBJ2-1; 11 nucleotides match TRBD1. Germline-derived CDR1 and CDR2 are LNHDA and SQIVND (reference sequence). The CDR3 length is 15 residues. J gave up 7 bases and V 7 bases, and 9 bases lay outside the gene matches. CDR3 region: CASTPRDRGTNEQFF. Incomplete CDR3 DNA: TGTGCCAGTACCCCCCGGGACAGGGGGACAAATGAG.

Comments on this clone: The read is 3 residues too short to cover the CDR3 end, so that end is filled in from the germline J gene. The chain is built from TRBV19 and TRBJ1-1; maybe TRBD1 (5 bases). This CDR3 contains 13 residues. V was clipped by 6 bases and J by 5 bases, with 13 bases between them. CDR1 and CDR2 (germline): LNHDA, SQIVND (reference sequence). The CDR3 bases that were read are TGTGCCAGTAGGGGGACTGACGGTACTGAA. Translation: CASRGTDGTE. The whole CDR3 sequence reads CASRGTDGTEAFF.

As concerns this clone: Sequencing ends 3 residues short of the CDR3 end; the germline J gene provides the rest. V and J are TRBV29-1 and TRBJ2-5, with 7 bases matching TRBD1. Germline V lookup: CDR1 SQVTM, CDR2 ANQGSEA. V lost 2 bases and J lost 1; bases outside the gene matches: 4. CDR3 length: 14 residues. CDR3 amino acids: CSVERTGIQETQYF. The part of the CDR3 DNA that was read is TGCAGCGTTGAAAGGACAGGCATCCAAGAGACC.

Turning to this clone: The CDR3 is cut off 3 residues early in the read; its end comes from the germline J gene. The chain links TRBV24-1 to TRBJ2-1; D uncertain. CDR1 and CDR2 from the germline V gene are KGHDR and SFDVKD. The CDR3 has 12 residues. V lost 10 bases to trimming and J lost 5 bases, with 11 bases between them. The CDR3 spells CATGEVDNEQFF. The CDR3 DNA, read in part, is TGTGCCACAGGTGAAGTTGACAATGAG.

Concerning this clone: The sequenced fragment ends 3 residues before the CDR3 boundary, so the rest is inferred from the germline J gene. The V gene is TRBV6-1, the J gene TRBJ1-1, with 9 nucleotides matching TRBD1. This CDR3 is built from 16 residues. V dropped 4 bases and J dropped 5; count of bases not matched to a gene: 11. Germline V gene lookup returns CDR1 MNHNS and CDR2 SASEGT. Here the CDR3 reads CASSGGWTGVPTEAFF. The CDR3 bases that were read are TGTGCCAGCAGTGGAGGGTGGACAGGGGTACCAACTGAA.

Concerning this clone itself: The missing CDR3 end, 3 residues past where the read stops, is filled in from the germline J gene. The gene calls are TRBV7-9 and TRBJ1-5; tentatively, D is TRBD1 (6 bases). CDR3 length: 13 residues. V gave up 1 base and J gave up 7 bases, with 8 bases separating them. Germline V gene lookup returns CDR1 SEHNR and CDR2 FQNEAQ (reference sequence). The DNA read from the CDR3 is TGTGCCAGCAGCTTAGGAGGGGGACAGCCC. The encoded protein is CASSLGGGQP. The complete CDR3 protein is CASSLGGGQPQHF.

A word on this clone: The read ends 3 residues before the CDR3 terminus; that terminus is restored from the germline J gene. The gene calls are TRBV28 and TRBJ2-7; D is perhaps TRBD2 (5 bases). The germline V and J ends were trimmed by 8 bases and 4 bases, with 15 bases remaining between them. Germline V CDR1 and CDR2: MDHEN, SYDVKM. The CDR3 totals 13 residues. The CDR3 spells CASFSGNIYEQYF. CDR3 DNA (partial): TGTGCCAGCTTCAGCGGAAATATTTACGAG. Combining the CDR3 with reference TRBV28 and TRBJ2-7 gives the whole variable domain DVKVTQSSRYLVKRTGEKVFLECVQDMDHENMFWYRQDPGLGLRLIYFSYDVKMKEKGDIPEGYSVSREKKERFSLILESASTNQTSMYLCASFSGNIYEQYFGPGTRLTVT.

Remarks on this clone: The read falls 3 residues short of the CDR3 end, and the missing part is taken from the germline J gene. This chain links TRBV19 with TRBJ1-1; 11 bases map to TRBD1. V lost 7 bases to trimming and J lost 5 bases; unmatched junction nucleotides: 6. CDR3 length: 14 residues. Germline assignment: CDR1 LNHDA and CDR2 SQIVND (reference sequence). The sequenced CDR3 bases are TGTGCCAGTACCCGGGACAGGGGGAAAACTGAA. Residues: CASTRDRGKTE. The entire CDR3 sequence reads CASTRDRGKTEAFF.

In the case of this clone: The CDR3 is cut off 3 residues early in the read; its end comes from the germline J gene. V is TRBV7-6 and J is TRBJ1-1; D may be TRBD1 (5 bases). From germline, CDR1 is SGHVS and CDR2 FNYEAQ. This CDR3 spans 14 amino acids. With 4 bases removed from V and 6 bases from J, the gap between germline ends came to 15 bases. The part of the CDR3 DNA that was read is TGTGCCAGCAGCTCCAGGGCACTGGGCTCTGAA. Protein: CASSSRALGSE. The whole CDR3 is CASSSRALGSEAFF. Full variable domain (rest looked up from reference TRBV7-6 and TRBJ1-1): GAGVSQSPRYKVTKRGQDVALRCDPISGHVSLYWYRQALGQGPEFLTYFNYEAQQDKSGLPNDRFSAERPEGSISTLTIQRTEQRDSAMYRCASSSRALGSEAFFGQGTRLTVV.

Note on this clone: The DNA ends 3 residues before the CDR3 does, and the rest of the CDR3 is filled in from the germline J gene. The chain joins TRBV19 to TRBJ1-2, with TRBD1 matching 7 bases. The CDR3 is made up of 14 amino acids. CDR1 LNHDA and CDR2 SQIVND come from the germline V gene (reference sequence). CDR3 sequence: CASSPPPTGSGYTF. The part of the CDR3 DNA that was read is TGTGCCAGTAGTCCCCCACCGACAGGGAGCGGC.